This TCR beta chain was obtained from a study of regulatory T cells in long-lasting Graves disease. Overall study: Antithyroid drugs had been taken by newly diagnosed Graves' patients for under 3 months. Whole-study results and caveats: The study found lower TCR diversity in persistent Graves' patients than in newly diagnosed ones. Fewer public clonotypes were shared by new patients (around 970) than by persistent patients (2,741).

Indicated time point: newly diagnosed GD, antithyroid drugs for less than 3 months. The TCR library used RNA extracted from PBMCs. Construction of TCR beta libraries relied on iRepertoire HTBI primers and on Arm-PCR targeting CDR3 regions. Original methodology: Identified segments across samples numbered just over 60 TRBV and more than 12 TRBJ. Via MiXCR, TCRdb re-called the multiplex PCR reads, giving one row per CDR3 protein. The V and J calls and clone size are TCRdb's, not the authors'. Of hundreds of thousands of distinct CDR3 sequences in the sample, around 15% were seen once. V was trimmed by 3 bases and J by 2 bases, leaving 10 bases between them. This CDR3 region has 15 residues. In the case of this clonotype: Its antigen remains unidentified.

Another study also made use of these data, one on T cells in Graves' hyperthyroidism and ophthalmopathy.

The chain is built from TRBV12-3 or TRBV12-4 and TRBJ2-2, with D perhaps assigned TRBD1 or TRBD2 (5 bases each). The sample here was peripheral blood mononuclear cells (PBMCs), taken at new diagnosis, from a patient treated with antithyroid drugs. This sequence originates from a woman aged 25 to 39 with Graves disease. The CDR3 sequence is CASSFGGFNTGELFF. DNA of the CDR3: TGTGCCAGCAGTTTTGGGGGTTTCAACACCGGGGAGCTGTTTTTT.